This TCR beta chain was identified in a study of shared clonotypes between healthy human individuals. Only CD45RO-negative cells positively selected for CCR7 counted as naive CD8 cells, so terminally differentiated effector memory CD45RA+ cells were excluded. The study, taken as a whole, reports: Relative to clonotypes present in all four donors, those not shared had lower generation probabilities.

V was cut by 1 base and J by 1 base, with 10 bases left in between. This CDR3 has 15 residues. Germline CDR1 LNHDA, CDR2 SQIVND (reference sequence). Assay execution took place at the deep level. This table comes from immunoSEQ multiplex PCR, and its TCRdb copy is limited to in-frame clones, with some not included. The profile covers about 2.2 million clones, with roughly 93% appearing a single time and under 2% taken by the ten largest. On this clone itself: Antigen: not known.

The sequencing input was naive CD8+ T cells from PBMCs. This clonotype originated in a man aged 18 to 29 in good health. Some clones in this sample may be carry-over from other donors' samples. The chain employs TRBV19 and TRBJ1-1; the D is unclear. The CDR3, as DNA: TGTGCCAGTAGTATAGTACCCGGCCCGAACACTGAAGCTTTCTTT. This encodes CASSIVPGPNTEAFF.